The 26 T cell receptor beta chains listed next were all sequenced from one sample in a study of radiation and T cells in renal cell carcinoma. Using immunoSEQ multiplex PCR, the repertoire was profiled, and TCRdb retains in-frame clones only, with some absent. The sample shows around 99,000 clones, approximately 80% of them seen only once. As to time point: blood 4 weeks post-SBRT, at nephrectomy. Indicated treatment: 15 Gy SBRT to primary tumor, nephrectomy 4 weeks later. This specimen was blood, taken from a patient whose treatment included radiotherapy and nephrectomy. Source of these receptors: a man in his fifties or sixties with renal cell carcinoma.

This clone was recorded only once. The chain carries TRBV15 and TRBJ1-3; weak D call: TRBD1 (6 bases). Germline CDR1 and CDR2: LNHNV and YYDKDF (reference sequence). CDR3 length equals 17 residues. Trimming removed 4 bases from V and 2 bases from J, with 18 bases in between. This CDR3 reads CATSNIRRAGAGNTIYF. CDR3 coding DNA: TGTGCCACCAGCAATATTCGTCGGGCAGGGGCTGGAAACACCATATATTTT.

This clone was seen only once. The rearrangement uses TRBV27 and TRBJ1-1; D perhaps matches TRBD1 (6 bases). Germline assignment: CDR1 MNHEY and CDR2 SMNVEV (reference sequence). This CDR3 is built from 14 residues. V dropped 2 bases and J dropped 1 base, with 8 bases sitting between them. The CDR3 nucleotides read TGTGCCAGCAGTTTACAACAGGGGAACACTGAAGCTTTCTTT. It specifies CASSLQQGNTEAFF.

CDR3 DNA: TGTGCCAGCAGACGGACAGGGACGGCTTTCTTT. Translated, it gives CASRRTGTAFF. V usage is TRBV6-5 and J usage is TRBJ1-1, with TRBD1 matching over 8 bases. CDR3 length: 11 residues. Germline V lookup: CDR1 MNHEY, CDR2 SVGAGI. The ends lost 6 bases at V and 11 bases at J; junction bases unmatched: 5.

The CDR3 bases are TGTGCCAGCAGCTCAACGGGACAGATTTATTATGGAAACACCATATATTTT. Protein product: CASSSTGQIYYGNTIYF. V usage is TRBV11-2 and J usage is TRBJ1-3, with 7 bases that match TRBD1. The junction had 12 bases not matched to a gene; V was cut back by 4 bases and J by 3 bases. The germline gives CDR1 SGHAT, CDR2 FQNNGV. The CDR3 contains 17 residues.

The J gene is TRBJ2-7, the V gene TRBV29-1; 9 nucleotides agree with TRBD1. The CDR3 loop spans 13 amino acids. V lost 6 bases and J lost 7; bases outside the gene matches: 10. Germline-derived CDR1 and CDR2 are SQVTM and ANQGSEA. CDR3 bases: TGCAGCGTGGATCAGACAGGGGGAGATGAGCAGTACTTC. This encodes CSVDQTGGDEQYF.

The rearrangement joins TRBV10-3 to TRBJ2-7; TRBD1 agrees at 10 bases. With 6 bases clipped from V and 2 bases from J, the junction kept 1 base outside the gene matches. Germline V gives CDR1 ENHRY, CDR2 SYGVKD. The CDR3 extends over 13 amino acids. The CDR3, as DNA: TGTGCCATCAGGGGGACAGGGGCCTACGAGCAGTACTTC. Protein product: CAIRGTGAYEQYF.

The genes are TRBV11-2 and TRBJ2-3, with TRBD2 matching 8 bases. With V trimmed by 5 bases and J by 5 bases, 9 bases remained unmatched. The CDR3 is 15 amino acids. Germline values: CDR1 SGHAT, CDR2 FQNNGV. The CDR3 sequence: CASSIDGRGGDTQYF. The CDR3 bases are TGTGCCAGCAGCATCGACGGGAGGGGAGGAGATACGCAGTATTTT.

The chain employs TRBV19 and TRBJ2-5; possibly TRBD1 for D (6 bases). The CDR3 is 16 amino acids. Trimming cost V 3 bases and J 3 bases, with 17 bases left between them. Germline-derived CDR1 and CDR2 are LNHDA and SQIVND (reference sequence). The CDR3 nucleotides are TGTGCCAGTAGTATTCCATCCGGGACAAAGAAAGAGACCCAGTACTTC. It encodes CASSIPSGTKKETQYF. The full variable domain, with the rest looked up from reference TRBV19 and TRBJ2-5, is DGGITQSPKYLFRKEGQNVTLSCEQNLNHDAMYWYRQDPGQGLRLIYYSQIVNDFQKGDIAEGYSVSREKKESFPLTVTSAQKNPTAFYLCASSIPSGTKKETQYFGPGTRLLVL.

This rearrangement joins TRBV5-1 to TRBJ2-2; TRBD2 aligns across 7 bases. CDR3 size: 17 residues. Looked up from germline, CDR1 is SGHRS and CDR2 is YFSETQ. Unmatched junction bases numbered 7, after V lost 1 base and J lost 1 base. The CDR3 region has the DNA TGCGCCAGCAGCTTGTACAGCGGGAATTTGAACACCGGGGAGCTGTTTTTT. Translated, it gives CASSLYSGNLNTGELFF. Full variable domain (remainder filled in from reference TRBV5-1 and TRBJ2-2): KAGVTQTPRYLIKTRGQQVTLSCSPISGHRSVSWYQQTPGQGLQFLFEYFSETQRNKGNFPGRFSGRQFSNSRSEMNVSTLELGDSALYLCASSLYSGNLNTGELFFGEGSRLTVL.

V usage is TRBV11-1 and J usage is TRBJ2-1, with 8 bases fitting TRBD2. Germline V gives CDR1 SGHAT, CDR2 FQDESV (reference sequence). J gave up 10 bases and V 1 base, and 6 bases lay outside the gene matches. This CDR3 comprises 14 residues. This chain's CDR3 is CASSLGLAGAEQFF. DNA for the CDR3: TGTGCCAGCAGCTTAGGCCTAGCGGGTGCAGAGCAGTTCTTC.

The chain recombines TRBV5-4 with TRBJ1-1, with D perhaps TRBD1 (6 bases). The CDR3 length is 14 residues. V was pared by 4 bases and J by 1 base, with 11 bases between. The germline CDR1 and CDR2 sequences are SGHNT and YYREEE (reference sequence). CDR3 region: CASSPLQGNTEAFF. CDR3 in DNA: TGTGCCAGCAGCCCCCTACAGGGGAACACTGAAGCTTTCTTT.

As concerns this clone: This may arise from a read error, as a much more abundant clone is one base away. This chain links TRBV30 with TRBJ2-7; possible D gene TRBD2, 6 bases. This CDR3 is built from 14 residues. V was pared by 2 bases and J by 4 bases, with 15 bases between. The V gene's germline CDR1 is GTSNPN and CDR2 SVGIG (reference sequence). This chain's CDR3 is CAWSTSRRSYEQYF. The DNA for the CDR3 is TGTGCCTGGAGTACTAGCAGGAGATCGTACGAGCAGTACTTC.

This clone is a singleton in its sample. The rearrangement joins TRBV29-1 to TRBJ2-3, with 8 bases lining up with TRBD1. Germline CDR1 and CDR2: SQVTM and ANQGSEA. Trimming at V came to 5 bases and at J to 3 bases, leaving 4 bases not matched to a gene. This CDR3 contains 13 residues. The CDR3 loop is CSVLTGVTDTQYF. CDR3 DNA: TGCAGCGTTCTGACAGGGGTGACAGATACGCAGTATTTT.

This clone appeared a single time. The chain is built from TRBV28 and TRBJ2-7, with D hard to call. The CDR3 loop spans 16 amino acids. Trimming stripped 3 bases from V and 3 bases from J, with 18 bases between. Per germline, CDR1 MDHEN and CDR2 SYDVKM. CDR3 coding DNA: TGTGCCAGCAGTTTCGGACCGAACCCAGGAAACTACGAGCAGTACTTC. Its protein product is CASSFGPNPGNYEQYF. The full variable domain, completed using reference TRBV28 and TRBJ2-7, is DVKVTQSSRYLVKRTGEKVFLECVQDMDHENMFWYRQDPGLGLRLIYFSYDVKMKEKGDIPEGYSVSREKKERFSLILESASTNQTSMYLCASSFGPNPGNYEQYFGPGTRLTVT.

This chain joins TRBV6-5 and TRBJ1-1, with D possibly TRBD1 on 5 matching bases. V was cut by 2 bases and J by 3 bases, with 13 bases left in between. The CDR3 is made up of 15 amino acids. Germline V gene lookup returns CDR1 MNHEY and CDR2 SVGAGI. CDR3 amino acids: CASSYSRRGDTEAFF. CDR3 DNA: TGTGCCAGCAGTTACAGTAGGAGAGGGGACACTGAAGCTTTCTTT.

This chain uses TRBV30 with TRBJ2-4, with D unresolved. Looked up from germline, CDR1 is GTSNPN and CDR2 is SVGIG (reference sequence). The germline V and J ends were trimmed by 2 bases and 8 bases, with 10 bases remaining between them. The CDR3 length is 12 residues. The CDR3 region is CAWSRLLDIQYF. The DNA of the CDR3 is TGTGCCTGGAGTAGGTTGTTGGACATTCAGTACTTC.

The chain is built from TRBV5-6 and TRBJ1-2, with unresolved D. Germline CDR1 and CDR2: SGHDT and YYEEEE. V lost 3 bases, J lost 6 bases, and 21 bases lay in between. This CDR3 is built from 16 residues. CDR3 bases: TGTGCCAGCAGCTCACCGGTGACGGGTCACCCCCATGGCTACACCTTC. Amino acid sequence: CASSSPVTGHPHGYTF. The full variable domain, rest sourced from reference TRBV5-6 and TRBJ1-2, is DAGVTQSPTHLIKTRGQQVTLRCSPKSGHDTVSWYQQALGQGPQFIFQYYEEEERQRGNFPDRFSGHQFPNYSSELNVNALLLGDSALYLCASSSPVTGHPHGYTFGSGTRLTVV.

This chain links TRBV5-1 with TRBJ2-2; 9 bases are a match to TRBD1. V trimming: 4 bases; J trimming: 3 bases; junction bases outside the gene matches: 4. This CDR3 region has 15 residues. Per germline, CDR1 SGHRS and CDR2 YFSETQ. CDR3: CASSPGDRDTGELFF. CDR3 nucleotide sequence: TGCGCCAGCAGCCCGGGGGACAGGGACACCGGGGAGCTGTTTTTT.

The J gene is TRBJ1-2, the V gene TRBV6-6; perhaps TRBD1 as D (6 bases). The germline gives CDR1 MNHNY, CDR2 SVGAGI (reference sequence). The CDR3 contains 14 residues. Between the trimmed V and J ends, which lost 5 bases and 2 bases, there was a span of 12 bases. As DNA, the CDR3 is TGTGCCAGCAGTACACTTGGGGGCAACTATGGCTACACCTTC. This sequence encodes CASSTLGGNYGYTF.

A single count supports this clone. This chain links TRBV5-1 with TRBJ2-3, with D hard to call. The ends were cut back, 0 bases at V and 7 bases at J, with 6 bases in the middle. The CDR3 is made up of 12 amino acids. Germline V lookup: CDR1 SGHRS, CDR2 YFSETQ. The CDR3 here is CASSLADNTQYF. Written as DNA, the CDR3 is TGCGCCAGCAGCTTGGCCGACAATACGCAGTATTTT.

V and J are TRBV27 and TRBJ1-5; no clear D. CDR3 length equals 15 residues. Trimming took off 5 bases at V and 7 bases at J, with 18 bases between the two ends. CDR1 and CDR2 from the germline V gene are MNHEY and SMNVEV (reference sequence). The CDR3 DNA reads as TGTGCCAGCAGTCCCATCGAAGGGCTAGGCCAGCCCCAGCATTTT. It codes for CASSPIEGLGQPQHF.

The J gene is TRBJ2-7, the V gene TRBV13; 10 bases map to TRBD1. This CDR3 has 18 residues. The junction had 10 bases not matched to a gene; V was cut back by 0 bases and J by 2 bases. Germline CDR1 reads PRHDT; CDR2 reads FYEKMQ (reference sequence). The CDR3, as DNA: TGTGCCAGCAGCTTAGGCCTTTTCGCGGGACAGGGGACCTACGAGCAGTACTTC. Its protein product is CASSLGLFAGQGTYEQYF. Full variable domain (missing parts from reference TRBV13 and TRBJ2-7): AAGVIQSPRHLIKEKRETATLKCYPIPRHDTVYWYQQGPGQDPQFLISFYEKMQSDKGSIPDRFSAQQFSDYHSELNMSSLELGDSALYFCASSLGLFAGQGTYEQYFGPGTRLTVT.

The chain joins TRBV4-2 to TRBJ2-3; D is perhaps TRBD1 or TRBD2 (5 bases each). V was pared by 6 bases and J by 0 bases, with 10 bases between. Germline V gene data show CDR1 as LGHNA and CDR2 as YNFKEQ. CDR3 length: 14 residues. CDR3 DNA: TGTGCCAGCAGGAGGGACCACAGCACAGATACGCAGTATTTT. Amino acid sequence: CASRRDHSTDTQYF.

This chain links TRBV29-1 with TRBJ2-2; 8 nucleotides align to TRBD2. CDR1 and CDR2 (germline): SQVTM, ANQGSEA. V gave up 4 bases and J gave up 4 bases; unmatched junction bases: 2. The CDR3 is 13 amino acids. The DNA of the CDR3 is TGCAGCGTTGGAAGCGGGAGCACCGGGGAGCTGTTTTTT. As protein: CSVGSGSTGELFF.

Of note for this clone: At one of its ends the junction is not consistent with the germline gene, which may arise from a read error. This chain connects TRBV19 to TRBJ2-1, with TRBD1 as a possible D gene (5 bases). The CDR3 spans 15 residues. Germline CDR1 LNHDA, CDR2 SQIVND (reference sequence). The CDR3 loop is CASSIGPNSGKEQFF. In nucleotides, the CDR3 is TGTGCCAGTAGCATAGGCCCCAATTCAGGGAAAGAGCAGTTCTTC.

A few counts support this clone. V is TRBV19 and J is TRBJ1-1, with D possibly matching TRBD1 (5 bases). This CDR3 has 13 amino acids. V lost 5 bases and J lost 10, with 17 bases in between. CDR1 is LNHDA and CDR2 is SQIVND in the germline V gene (reference sequence). CDR3 in amino acids: CASSPPQGVIAFF. DNA for the CDR3: TGTGCCAGTAGTCCCCCCCAGGGCGTCATAGCTTTCTTT.